The 20 T cell receptor beta chains below were found in one sample sequenced in a study of beta chain features in type 1 diabetes. Study observations and caveats: There was a moderate but significant shortening of TCRB CDR3s in all four CD4+ subsets of Type 1 diabetes patients.

Antigens for these TCRs are unknown. As every portion of the isolated RNA was reverse transcribed, the sequencing read expressed TCRB transcripts. Here immunoSEQ multiplex PCR was the method, and the copy in TCRdb shows in-frame clones only, minus some. The table shows 640,000 or so clones, with over 13% occurring only once. Sequencing was done on a sample of naive CD4+ T cells from blood. The source of these receptors is a man aged 18 to 30 with type 1 diabetes.

At least ten counts were recorded for this clone. The chain has TRBV10-3 and TRBJ2-4; tentative D call: TRBD2 (6 bases). V was cut by 4 bases and J by 8 bases, with 12 bases left in between. This CDR3 contains 13 residues. The germline V gene encodes CDR1 ENHRY and CDR2 SYGVKD. The CDR3, as DNA: TGTGCCATCAGTGTGGGGGGTACGGACATTCAGTACTTC. Amino acids: CAISVGGTDIQYF.

The chain couples TRBV5-4 to TRBJ1-1; D gene uncertain. Trimming cost V 4 bases and J 1 base, with 20 bases left between them. Germline CDR1 reads SGHNT; CDR2 reads YYREEE (reference sequence). The CDR3 runs 17 residues. CDR3 amino acids: CASSPLARDIANTEAFF. For the CDR3, the DNA is TGTGCCAGCAGCCCTCTCGCGAGGGATATAGCGAACACTGAAGCTTTCTTT.

In its sample, this clone was seen a few times. The rearrangement links TRBV18 to TRBJ2-5; D unresolved. The CDR3 is 13 residues long. Germline CDR1 reads KGHSH; CDR2 reads LQKENI. The V end lost 2 bases, the J end lost 5 bases, and 9 bases lay between the germline ends. The DNA for the CDR3 is TGTGCCAGCTCACCAAACTTTCGGGAGACCCAGTACTTC. Protein sequence: CASSPNFRETQYF.

This clone turned up a few times. The V call is TRBV5-1, the J call TRBJ1-1; D not resolved. Deletions cut 5 bases from V and 6 bases from J, with 14 bases between. The germline CDR1 and CDR2 sequences are SGHRS and YFSETQ. This CDR3 region has 13 residues. In DNA, the CDR3 is TGCGCCAGCAGTCTGGAGGGAGCCCCTGAAGCTTTCTTT. Its translation is CASSLEGAPEAFF.

The sample holds a few counts of this clone. This rearrangement joins TRBV2 to TRBJ1-1, with 9 bases fitting TRBD1. Germline V gives CDR1 SNHLY, CDR2 FYNNEI. V was clipped by 4 bases and J by 3 bases; unmatched bases: 9. The length of the CDR3 is 16 residues. Here the CDR3 DNA reads TGTGCCAGCAGTGTTGAACAGGGGGCGGTTGACACTGAAGCTTTCTTT. It is translated as CASSVEQGAVDTEAFF. The variable domain in full, completed from reference TRBV2 and TRBJ1-1, reads EPEVTQTPSHQVTQMGQEVILRCVPISNHLYFYWYRQILGQKVEFLVSFYNNEISEKSEIFDDQFSVERPDGSNFTLKIRSTKLEDSAMYFCASSVEQGAVDTEAFFGQGTRLTVV.

This chain joins TRBV27 and TRBJ1-2; tentatively, D is TRBD1 (5 bases). The germline gives CDR1 MNHEY, CDR2 SMNVEV (reference sequence). Trimming shortened V by 6 bases and J by 0 bases, and 14 bases separated the two germline ends. CDR3 length: 15 amino acids. CDR3 DNA sequence: TGTGCCAGCAGCCCACGGGGACCCTCTAACTATGGCTACACCTTC. Protein product: CASSPRGPSNYGYTF.

This clone was seen a few times. The chain couples TRBV10-3 to TRBJ2-7; the match to TRBD2 covers 8 bases. CDR1 and CDR2 from the germline V gene are ENHRY and SYGVKD. V was pared by 0 bases and J by 0 bases, with 4 bases of the junction left unmatched. The CDR3 sequence is 16 residues long. Here the CDR3 DNA reads TGTGCCATCAGTGAGTCGCCAGCGGGGGCCTCCTACGAGCAGTACTTC. Its translation: CAISESPAGASYEQYF.

This clone was seen a handful of times. Different DNA sequences within this sample yield the same CDR3. This chain uses TRBV5-1 with TRBJ2-1; no reliable D call. This CDR3 is built from 15 residues. Germline lookup yields CDR1 SGHRS and CDR2 YFSETQ. Trimming left V 2 bases short and J 4 bases short, with 13 bases between. CDR3 protein: CASSLLDTSYNEQFF. The CDR3 bases are TGCGCCAGCAGCTTATTAGACACTTCATACAATGAGCAGTTCTTC.

This chain uses TRBV7-9 with TRBJ1-2; no reliable D call. Germline V CDR1 and CDR2: SEHNR, FQNEAQ (reference sequence). Trimming left V 5 bases short and J 8 bases short, with 12 bases between. There are 12 residues in the CDR3. The CDR3 DNA sequence: TGTGCCAGCAGCCTGGAAAGGGAGGGCTACACCTTC. Its protein is CASSLEREGYTF.

This clone was seen a few times. The chain uses TRBV18 and TRBJ1-1, with D maybe TRBD1 (6 bases). Germline CDR1 is KGHSH and CDR2 is LQKENI. V gave up 9 bases and J gave up 3 bases, with 17 bases separating them. This CDR3 spans 14 amino acids. As DNA, the CDR3 is TGTGCCAGTTCGGGGGCGACTTTGTACACTGAAGCTTTCTTT. This encodes CASSGATLYTEAFF.

This clone has a handful of counts. Other DNA sequences in the sample encode the same CDR3. The chain couples TRBV7-2 to TRBJ2-3; the D is unclear. The V end was cut by 4 bases, the J end by 0 bases, with 5 bases between. The CDR3 runs to 13 residues. Germline values: CDR1 SGHTA, CDR2 FQGNSA. The CDR3 coding sequence is TGTGCCAGCAGCTCCGGGAGCACAGATACGCAGTATTTT. Residues: CASSSGSTDTQYF.

This clone was counted a few times. This chain joins TRBV6-5 and TRBJ1-2, with unresolved D. The CDR3 sequence is 15 residues long. From germline, CDR1 is MNHEY and CDR2 SVGAGI. Trimming removed 0 bases at V and 3 bases at J, with 11 bases between. Written as DNA, the CDR3 is TGTGCCAGCAGTTACTCCCATACGGGAGACTATGGCTACACCTTC. Its translation: CASSYSHTGDYGYTF.

The table lists this clone with a few counts. This sequence joins TRBV4-3 and TRBJ1-2; D unclear. The ends were cut back, 0 bases at V and 0 bases at J, with 8 bases in the middle. The CDR3 runs to 15 residues. Germline V gives CDR1 LGHNA, CDR2 YSLEER. The CDR3 is CASSQEVGANYGYTF. The DNA for the CDR3 is TGCGCCAGCAGCCAAGAAGTAGGAGCTAACTATGGCTACACCTTC.

The chain uses TRBV7-2 and TRBJ1-2; D is perhaps TRBD1 (6 bases). V lost 4 bases and J 5 bases, leaving 17 bases between the germline ends. This CDR3 is built from 15 residues. From germline, CDR1 is SGHTA and CDR2 FQGNSA. The CDR3 protein is CASSSQGNSRYGYTF. CDR3 coding DNA: TGTGCCAGCAGCTCTCAGGGGAATAGTAGATATGGCTACACCTTC.

This clone was counted between two and nine times. The chain carries TRBV2 and TRBJ1-1, with unresolved D. Germline-derived CDR1 and CDR2 are SNHLY and FYNNEI. The CDR3 length is 14 residues. V lost 2 bases, J lost 5 bases, and 12 bases lay in between. The chain's CDR3 is CASSESWLLTEAFF. The CDR3 DNA is TGTGCCAGCAGTGAAAGTTGGTTGTTAACTGAAGCTTTCTTT.

The CDR3, as DNA: TGCAGCGTCGATAACGGACAGACGAACACCGGGGAGCTGTTTTTT. Amino acid sequence: CSVDNGQTNTGELFF. The chain employs TRBV29-1 and TRBJ2-2; TRBD1 is a possible D gene (6 bases). Deletions cut 6 bases from V and 0 bases from J, with 14 bases between. Germline CDR1 reads SQVTM; CDR2 reads ANQGSEA. The length of the CDR3 is 15 residues.

This clone was detected a few times. The chain links TRBV5-8 to TRBJ2-5; 10 nucleotides line up with TRBD2. Germline CDR1 and CDR2: SGHTS and YDEGEE. The CDR3 extends over 16 amino acids. Losses at the gene ends were 10 bases for V and 7 bases for J; bases not matched to a gene: 19. CDR3 nucleotides: TGTGCCGGGAGGCTAGCGGGGGACCAAAGGCGGGGGACCCAGTACTTC. Translated, it gives CAGRLAGDQRRGTQYF.

The rearrangement links TRBV2 to TRBJ1-5; D is possibly TRBD1 (5 bases). This CDR3 comprises 14 residues. Per the germline V gene, CDR1 is SNHLY and CDR2 is FYNNEI. Deletions cut 4 bases from V and 5 bases from J, with 12 bases between. CDR3 loop: CASSAEGQDQPQHF. CDR3 DNA sequence: TGTGCCAGCAGTGCGGAAGGACAAGATCAGCCCCAGCATTTT.

This rearrangement joins TRBV2 to TRBJ2-7; 7 positions agree with TRBD2. Germline CDR1 reads SNHLY; CDR2 reads FYNNEI. V shed 3 bases, J shed 3 bases, and the junction held 8 bases outside the gene matches. This CDR3 is built from 15 residues. The CDR3 reads CASSDLIGGGYEQYF. CDR3 in DNA: TGTGCCAGCAGTGATCTGATCGGCGGGGGCTACGAGCAGTACTTC. The variable domain in full, with the rest retrieved from reference TRBV2 and TRBJ2-7, is EPEVTQTPSHQVTQMGQEVILRCVPISNHLYFYWYRQILGQKVEFLVSFYNNEISEKSEIFDDQFSVERPDGSNFTLKIRSTKLEDSAMYFCASSDLIGGGYEQYFGPGTRLTVT.

This clone was seen more than once but under ten times. This rearrangement joins TRBV6-6 to TRBJ2-1; the D is unclear. The V end lost 10 bases, the J end lost 10 bases, and 5 bases lay between the germline ends. The CDR3 is 8 residues long. The germline V gene encodes CDR1 MNHNY and CDR2 SVGAGI (reference sequence). Here the CDR3 DNA reads TGTGCCACCCAGGAGCAGTTCTTC. As protein: CATQEQFF.